This entry describes one T cell receptor beta chain. Its antigen is unidentified. These data are taken from a study of T cell responses to AZD1222 COVID-19 vaccine. Points from the study as a whole: Nearly half of spike-specific TCRs reportedly target variant regions that are unmutated in the B.1.351 and B.1.1.7 variants. It should be noted that donors were predominantly white British and more often female, and clonal diversity was possibly underestimated.

The table came from immunoSEQ multiplex PCR; TCRdb's copy has only in-frame clones and leaves some out. The data contain 150,000 to 180,000 clones, less than 90% of them seen just once; the ten biggest clones take up about 5%. The TCR was taken from an adult in good health. The source material was peripheral blood, sampled on day 0 of MenACWY control vaccination.

For the CDR3, the DNA is TGTGCCAGTAGTATAGATCGACTAGCGGGGACCTACGAGCAGTACTTC. Translated, it gives CASSIDRLAGTYEQYF. The gene calls are TRBV19 and TRBJ2-7; 11 bases line up with TRBD2. CDR1 LNHDA and CDR2 SQIVND come from the germline V gene (reference sequence). With 0 bases clipped from V and 2 bases from J, the junction kept 3 bases outside the gene matches. The CDR3 runs to 16 residues.